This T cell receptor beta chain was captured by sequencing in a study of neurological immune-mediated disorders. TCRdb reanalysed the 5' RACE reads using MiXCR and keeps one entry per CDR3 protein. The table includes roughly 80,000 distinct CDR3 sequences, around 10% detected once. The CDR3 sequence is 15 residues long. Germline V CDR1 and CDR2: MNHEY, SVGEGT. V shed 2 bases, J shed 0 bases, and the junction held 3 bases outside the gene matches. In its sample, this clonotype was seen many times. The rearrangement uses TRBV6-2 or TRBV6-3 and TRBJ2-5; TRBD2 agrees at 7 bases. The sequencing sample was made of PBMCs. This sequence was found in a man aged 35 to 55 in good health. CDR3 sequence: CASSYEGLDQETQYF. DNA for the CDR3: TGTGCCAGCAGTTACGAAGGACTAGACCAAGAGACCCAGTACTTC.